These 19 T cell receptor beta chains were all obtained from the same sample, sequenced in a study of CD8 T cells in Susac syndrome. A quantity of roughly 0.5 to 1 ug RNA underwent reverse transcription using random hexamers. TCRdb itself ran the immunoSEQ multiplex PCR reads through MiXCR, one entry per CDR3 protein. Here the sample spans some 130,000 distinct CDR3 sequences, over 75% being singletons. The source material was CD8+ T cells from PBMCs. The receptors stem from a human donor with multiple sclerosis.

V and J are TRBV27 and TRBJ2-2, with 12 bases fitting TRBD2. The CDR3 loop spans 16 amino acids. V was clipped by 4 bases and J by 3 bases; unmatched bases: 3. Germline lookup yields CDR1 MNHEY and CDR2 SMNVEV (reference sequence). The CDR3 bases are TGTGCCAGCAGTTCGGGACTAGCGGGCCACACCGGGGAGCTGTTTTTT. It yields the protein CASSSGLAGHTGELFF.

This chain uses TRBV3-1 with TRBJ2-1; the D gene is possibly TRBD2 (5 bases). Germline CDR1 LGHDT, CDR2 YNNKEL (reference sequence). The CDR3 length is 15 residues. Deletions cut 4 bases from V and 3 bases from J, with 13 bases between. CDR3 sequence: CASSPGQAVYNEQFF. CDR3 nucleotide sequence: TGTGCCAGCAGCCCCGGCCAAGCGGTCTACAATGAGCAGTTCTTC.

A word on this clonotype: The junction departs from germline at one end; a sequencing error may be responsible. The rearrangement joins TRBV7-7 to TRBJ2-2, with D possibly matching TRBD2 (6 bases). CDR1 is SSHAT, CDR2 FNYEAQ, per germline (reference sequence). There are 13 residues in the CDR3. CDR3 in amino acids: CASSLVGGGELFF. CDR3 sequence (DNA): TGTGCTAGCAGCTTAGTGGGAGGCGGGGAGCTGTTTTTT.

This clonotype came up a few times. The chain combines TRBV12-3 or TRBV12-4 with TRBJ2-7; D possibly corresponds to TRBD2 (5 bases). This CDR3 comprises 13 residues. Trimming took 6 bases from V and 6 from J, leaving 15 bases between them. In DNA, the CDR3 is TGTGCCAGCAGCCTGTCGACGGGGTCCGAGCAGTACTTC. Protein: CASSLSTGSEQYF.

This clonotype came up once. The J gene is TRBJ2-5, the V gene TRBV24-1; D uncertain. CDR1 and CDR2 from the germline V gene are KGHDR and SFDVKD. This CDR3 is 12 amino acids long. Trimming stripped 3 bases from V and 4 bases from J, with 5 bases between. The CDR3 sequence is CATSDLRETQYF. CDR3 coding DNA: TGTGCCACCAGTGATCTCCGAGAGACCCAGTACTTC.

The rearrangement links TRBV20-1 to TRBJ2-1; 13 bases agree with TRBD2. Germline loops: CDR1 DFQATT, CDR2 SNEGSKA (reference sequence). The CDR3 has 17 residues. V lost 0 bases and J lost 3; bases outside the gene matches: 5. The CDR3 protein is CSARDLGLAGDYNEQFF. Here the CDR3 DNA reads TGCAGTGCTAGAGATTTAGGACTAGCGGGGGACTACAATGAGCAGTTCTTC.

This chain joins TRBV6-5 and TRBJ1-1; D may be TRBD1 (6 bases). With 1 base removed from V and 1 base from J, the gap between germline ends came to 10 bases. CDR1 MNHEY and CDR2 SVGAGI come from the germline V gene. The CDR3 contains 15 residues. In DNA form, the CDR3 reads TGTGCCAGCAGTTACTTCAGGGGTTCGAACACTGAAGCTTTCTTT. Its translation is CASSYFRGSNTEAFF.

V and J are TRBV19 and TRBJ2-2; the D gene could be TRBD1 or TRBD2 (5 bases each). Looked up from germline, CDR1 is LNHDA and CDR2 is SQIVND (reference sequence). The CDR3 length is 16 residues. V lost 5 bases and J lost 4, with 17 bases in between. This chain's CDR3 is CASSLVPGTLTGELFF. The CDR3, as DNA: TGTGCCAGTAGTTTAGTTCCAGGGACCCTCACCGGGGAGCTGTTTTTT.

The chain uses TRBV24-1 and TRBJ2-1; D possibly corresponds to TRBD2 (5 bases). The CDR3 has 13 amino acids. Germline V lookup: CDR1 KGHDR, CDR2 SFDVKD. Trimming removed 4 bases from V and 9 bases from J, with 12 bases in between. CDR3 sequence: CATSDLGALEQFF. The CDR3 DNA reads TGTGCCACCAGTGACCTGGGAGCGCTTGAGCAGTTCTTC.

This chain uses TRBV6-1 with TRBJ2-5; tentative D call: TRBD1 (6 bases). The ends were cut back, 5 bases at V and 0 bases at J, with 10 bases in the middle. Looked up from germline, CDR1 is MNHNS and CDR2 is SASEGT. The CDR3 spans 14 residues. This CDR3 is CASSLGGNQETQYF. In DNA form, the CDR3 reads TGTGCCAGCAGTCTAGGGGGTAACCAAGAGACCCAGTACTTC.

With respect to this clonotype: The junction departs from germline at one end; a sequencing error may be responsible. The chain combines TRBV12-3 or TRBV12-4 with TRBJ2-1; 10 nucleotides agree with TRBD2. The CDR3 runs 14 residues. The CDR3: CASSLAGEDNEQFF. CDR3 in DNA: TGTGCCAGCAGTCTAGCGGGAGAGGACAATGAGCAGTTCTTC.

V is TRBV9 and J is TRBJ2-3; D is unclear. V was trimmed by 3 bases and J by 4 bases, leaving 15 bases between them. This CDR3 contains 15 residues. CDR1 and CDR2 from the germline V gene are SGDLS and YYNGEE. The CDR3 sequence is CASSGPGWAADTQYF. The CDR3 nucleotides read TGTGCCAGCAGCGGGCCTGGATGGGCGGCAGATACGCAGTATTTT.

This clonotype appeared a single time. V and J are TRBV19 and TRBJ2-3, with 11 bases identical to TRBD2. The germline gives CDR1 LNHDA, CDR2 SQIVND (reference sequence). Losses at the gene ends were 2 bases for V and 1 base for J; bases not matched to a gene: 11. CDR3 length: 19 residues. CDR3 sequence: CASSITSGRIRQGTDTQYF. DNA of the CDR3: TGTGCCAGTAGTATAACTAGCGGGAGAATAAGACAGGGCACAGATACGCAGTATTTT.

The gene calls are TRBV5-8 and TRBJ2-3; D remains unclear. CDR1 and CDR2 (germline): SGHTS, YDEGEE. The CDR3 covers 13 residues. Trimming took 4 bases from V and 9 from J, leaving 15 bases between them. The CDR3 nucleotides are TGTGCCAGCAGCCCCCCGACCTGGCAAACGCAGTATTTT. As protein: CASSPPTWQTQYF.

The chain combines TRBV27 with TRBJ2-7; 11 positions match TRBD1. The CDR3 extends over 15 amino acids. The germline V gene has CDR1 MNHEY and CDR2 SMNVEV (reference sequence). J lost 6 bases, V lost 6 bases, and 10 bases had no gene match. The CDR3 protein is CASSSGTGGRSEQYV. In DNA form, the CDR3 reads TGTGCCAGCAGCTCCGGGACAGGGGGACGGAGCGAGCAGTACGTC.

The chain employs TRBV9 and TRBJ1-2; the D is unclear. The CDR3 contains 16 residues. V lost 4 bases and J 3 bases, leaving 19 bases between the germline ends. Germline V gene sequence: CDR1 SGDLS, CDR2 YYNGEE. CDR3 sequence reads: CASSSSPDLPYYGYTF. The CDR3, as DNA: TGTGCCAGCAGCTCCAGTCCCGACCTACCATACTATGGCTACACCTTC.

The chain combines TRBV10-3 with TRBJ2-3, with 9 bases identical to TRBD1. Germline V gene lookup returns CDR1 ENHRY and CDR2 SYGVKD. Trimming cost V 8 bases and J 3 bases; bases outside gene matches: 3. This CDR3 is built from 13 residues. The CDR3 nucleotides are TGTGCCATCGAAGGGACAGGGACAGATACGCAGTATTTT. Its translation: CAIEGTGTDTQYF.

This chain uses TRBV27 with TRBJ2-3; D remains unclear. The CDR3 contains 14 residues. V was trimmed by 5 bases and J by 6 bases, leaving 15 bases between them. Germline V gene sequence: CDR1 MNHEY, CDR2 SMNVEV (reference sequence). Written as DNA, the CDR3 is TGTGCCAGCAGTCTCGCCTCTAGTTTTGATACGCAGTATTTT. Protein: CASSLASSFDTQYF.

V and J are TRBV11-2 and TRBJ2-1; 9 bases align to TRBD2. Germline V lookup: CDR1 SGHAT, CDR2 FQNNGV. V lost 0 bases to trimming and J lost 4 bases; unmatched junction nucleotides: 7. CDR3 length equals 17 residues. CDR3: CASSLDLVGLAYNEQFF. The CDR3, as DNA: TGTGCCAGCAGCTTAGATCTAGTGGGACTAGCATACAATGAGCAGTTCTTC.